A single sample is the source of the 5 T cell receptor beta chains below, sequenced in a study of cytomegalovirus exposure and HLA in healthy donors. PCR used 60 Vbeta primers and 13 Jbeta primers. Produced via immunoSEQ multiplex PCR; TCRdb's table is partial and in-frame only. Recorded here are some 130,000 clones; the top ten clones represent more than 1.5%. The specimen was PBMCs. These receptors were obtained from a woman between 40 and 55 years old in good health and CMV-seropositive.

The CDR3 loop is CASSPRRAMNNEQFF. The CDR3 bases are TGTGCCAGCAGCCCCCGGAGGGCCATGAACAATGAGCAGTTCTTC. The chain links TRBV6-1 to TRBJ2-1, with a possible D match to TRBD2 (6 bases). The CDR3 consists of 15 residues. V shed 6 bases and J shed 5 bases, with 17 bases lying between them. Germline CDR1 is MNHNS and CDR2 is SASEGT.

The CDR3 DNA reads as TGTGCCAGCAGCTTGCCAGGGCGGAGTGGCTACACCTTC. Protein sequence: CASSLPGRSGYTF. This chain uses TRBV5-6 with TRBJ1-2; D may be TRBD1 (5 bases). Germline V CDR1 and CDR2: SGHDT, YYEEEE. V was pared by 1 base and J by 7 bases, with 11 bases between. There are 13 residues in the CDR3.

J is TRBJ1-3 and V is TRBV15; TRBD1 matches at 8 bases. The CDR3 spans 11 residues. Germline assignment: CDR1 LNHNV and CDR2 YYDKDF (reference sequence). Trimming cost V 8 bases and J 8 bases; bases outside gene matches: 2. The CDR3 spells CATQDRDTIYF. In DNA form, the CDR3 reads TGTGCCACCCAGGACAGGGACACCATATATTTT.

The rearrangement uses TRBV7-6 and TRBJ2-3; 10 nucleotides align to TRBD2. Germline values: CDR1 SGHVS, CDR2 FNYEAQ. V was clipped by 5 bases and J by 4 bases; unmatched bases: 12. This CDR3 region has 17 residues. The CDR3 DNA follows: TGTGCCAGCAGCCGAACGGATACTAGCGGGAACGCAGATACGCAGTATTTT. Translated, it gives CASSRTDTSGNADTQYF.

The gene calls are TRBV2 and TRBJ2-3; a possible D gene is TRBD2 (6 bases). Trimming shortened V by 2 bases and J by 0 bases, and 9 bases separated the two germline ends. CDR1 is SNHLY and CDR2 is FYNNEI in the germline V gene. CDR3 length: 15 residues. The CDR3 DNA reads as TGTGCCAGCAGTGAAACGCGGGGAAGCACAGATACGCAGTATTTT. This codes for CASSETRGSTDTQYF. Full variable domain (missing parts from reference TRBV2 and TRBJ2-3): EPEVTQTPSHQVTQMGQEVILRCVPISNHLYFYWYRQILGQKVEFLVSFYNNEISEKSEIFDDQFSVERPDGSNFTLKIRSTKLEDSAMYFCASSETRGSTDTQYFGPGTRLTVL.